This T cell receptor beta chain was recorded in a study of cytomegalovirus exposure and HLA in healthy donors. The PCR ran on 60 Vbeta and 13 Jbeta primers. Sequencing used immunoSEQ multiplex PCR; TCRdb keeps in-frame clones, though not all of them. The sample shows 150,000 to 200,000 clones, around 77% of them seen only once. Study-level points and caveats: A previous analysis found most TCR beta V segments productive roughly 87% or roughly 30% of the time. The study listed roughly 160 cytomegalovirus-associated TCR beta chains.

Details on this clone: Its cognate antigen is unknown. A junction end diverges from the germline sequence, so it may reflect a read error.

The TCR comes from a female donor in good health and CMV-seronegative. The sequencing input was PBMCs.

The CDR3 protein is CASNLGLAGVGEQFF. The CDR3 DNA is TGTGCCAGCAACTTAGGACTAGCGGGAGTGGGTGAGCAGTTCTTC. V is TRBV7-8 and J is TRBJ2-1; 13 bases are shared with TRBD2. Per germline, CDR1 SGHVS and CDR2 FQNEAQ. This CDR3 has 15 amino acids. The whole variable domain, remainder taken from reference TRBV7-8 and TRBJ2-1, is GAGVSQSPRYKVAKRGQDVALRCDPISGHVSLFWYQQALGQGPEFLTYFQNEAQLDKSGLPSDRFFAERPEGSVSTLKIQRTQQEDSAVYLCASNLGLAGVGEQFFGPGTRLTVL.